The 5 T cell receptor beta chains reported below all come from one sample, sequenced in a study of identical twins. TCRdb ran MiXCR on the 5' RACE reads and lists one entry per CDR3 protein. This sample has 500,000 to 600,000 distinct CDR3 sequences, with roughly a fifth found just once. These data were also filed under a second study, of T cells expressing NK-cell markers.

The sequencing sample was made of CD4+ T cells sorted from blood. These receptors were obtained from a woman between 18 and 30 years old in good health.

This clonotype was detected only a few times. The chain combines TRBV6-1 with TRBJ2-7; 8 bases fit TRBD2. With 7 bases clipped from V and 5 bases from J, the junction kept 13 bases outside the gene matches. Germline V lookup: CDR1 MNHNS, CDR2 SASEGT. The CDR3 extends over 15 amino acids. The CDR3 DNA reads as TGTGCCAGCACCGGAAGGGCTAGCGGGTCCCACGAGCAGTACTTC. Its protein is CASTGRASGSHEQYF.

The V gene is TRBV25-1, the J gene TRBJ2-7; a weak D match, TRBD1 (6 bases). The CDR3 extends over 14 amino acids. The V end lost 3 bases, the J end lost 5 bases, and 14 bases lay between the germline ends. In germline, CDR1 is MGHDK, CDR2 SYGVNS. The CDR3 reads CASSDAGDKDEQYF. CDR3 in DNA: TGTGCCAGCAGTGACGCAGGGGATAAGGACGAGCAGTACTTC.

In its sample, this clonotype was seen a few times. The rearrangement links TRBV20-1 to TRBJ2-5; no firm D call. V gave up 5 bases and J gave up 2 bases, with 12 bases separating them. CDR3 length: 13 amino acids. The germline V gene encodes CDR1 DFQATT and CDR2 SNEGSKA (reference sequence). CDR3 nucleotide sequence: TGCAGTGCTGCCCGCACAGTACAAGAGACCCAGTACTTC. Encoded protein: CSAARTVQETQYF.

This clonotype was counted between two and nine times. V usage is TRBV6-5 and J usage is TRBJ1-3; D unresolved. V was shortened by 2 bases and J by 0 bases, with 8 bases between the two germline ends. The CDR3 sequence is 15 residues long. Germline V gene lookup returns CDR1 MNHEY and CDR2 SVGAGI. The CDR3 nucleotides read TGTGCCAGCAGTTACGCCGGTACCTCTGGAAACACCATATATTTT. Amino acids: CASSYAGTSGNTIYF.

Only one count was recorded for this clonotype. This rearrangement joins TRBV5-1 to TRBJ2-7, with 7 bases lining up with TRBD2. V shed 4 bases and J 0 bases; nucleotides not matched to a gene: 10. The CDR3 has 16 residues. CDR1 is SGHRS, CDR2 YFSETQ, per germline. For the CDR3, the DNA is TGCGCCAGCAGCACCGGGGGGACCGGGACCTCCTACGAGCAGTACTTC. The encoded protein is CASSTGGTGTSYEQYF.